The T cell receptor (beta chain) under discussion was sequenced for a study of OX40 agonist ivuxolimab in advanced cancers. Study-level background: Ivuxolimab was an agonistic, fully human IgG2 monoclonal antibody directed against OX40 (CD134), a costimulatory receptor. Intravenous ivuxolimab was administered to patients every 2 weeks at six dose levels: 0.01, 0.1, 0.3, 1.5, 3 and 10 mg/kg. Of the 50 to 55 patients in dose escalation, some 20 had hepatocellular carcinoma, around 15 had melanoma, 9 had renal cell carcinoma and 9 had head and neck cancer. The dose-escalation cohort was about 87% male with a mean age of about 54 years, ranging from roughly 23 to 90. Prior anti-PD-1, anti-PD-L1 or anti-CTLA-4 therapy was permitted, and checkpoint inhibitors had been received by approximately 39% of dose-escalation patients. Three dose-escalation patients achieved partial responses, one with hepatocellular carcinoma and two with cutaneous melanoma. The purpose of peripheral TCRbeta sequencing was to test whether ivuxolimab changed TCR sequence diversity and led to clonal T-cell expansion. The monotherapy dose-escalation portion (N ≈ 55 patients) of the phase I ivuxolimab trial is reported in the paper. Paper-wide results and their limitations: After ivuxolimab, expanded clones were on average more numerous among CD8+ T cells than among CD4+ T cells. Partial responders in the 0.1-3.0 mg/kg groups had among the lowest normalized peripheral clonal expansion, especially among CD8+ T cells. Which antigens the clonally expanded peripheral T cells were specific for was not determined. Low levels of normalized T-cell clonal expansion were also seen in some nonresponding patients. Clonal expansion of both CD4+ and CD8+ blood T cells was observed from baseline to week 6 at doses 0.1 to 3.0 mg/kg.

Genomic DNA was extracted from sorted cells for sequencing of the TCRbeta CDR3 region. The immunoSEQ Assay was used for sequencing of TCRbeta CDR3 regions. TCRdb took this table from immuneACCESS and kept in-frame rearrangements with V and J called. Such tables lack part of the clones; where checked against another copy, unresolved V genes explain under half of the gap, and the rest is unexplained. This sample is represented by some 150,000 clones; 85% to 95% of them were singletons. Clones ranked in the top ten supply more than 0.9% of the sample. The junction shows trimming of 5 bases on V and 7 bases on J, and the gene matches do not reach 5 bases of it. Taken from cysteine to phenylalanine, the CDR3 has 13 residues. CDR3 DNA is the only sequence kept; it has 39 bases, read in frame from the first base. CDR1 is given as SGHTA and CDR2 as FQGNSA, both from the germline V gene. Patients with autoimmune disease history or receiving systemic immunosuppression were excluded from the trial. Peripheral blood for TCR sequencing was drawn from every dose cohort at baseline, at cycle 4 day 1 and at cycle 7 day 1. Samples were obtained from an open-label, multicenter, first-in-human phase I dose-escalation trial of ivuxolimab. Adults with locally advanced or metastatic head and neck squamous cell, hepatocellular, melanoma or renal cell carcinoma were enrolled in the trial. Before TCR sequencing, CD4+ and CD8+ T cells were separately sorted from peripheral blood.

Details on this clone: Its antigen is currently not known. Per-base qualities were not stored, and no clone one base away is much larger.

Sequencing used CD4+ or CD8+ T cells sorted from blood, obtained in a trial of the OX40 agonist ivuxolimab. The sequence was collected from an adult with an advanced solid tumor such as melanoma, head and neck, liver or kidney cancer. The chain joins TRBV7-2 to TRBJ1-5, with 7 bases aligning to TRBD1. Here is the DNA: TGTGCCAGCAGCAGGGGGCCGGGGCAGCCCCAGCATTTT. This codes for CASSRGPGQPQHF.